These 4 T cell receptor beta chains came from one sample sequenced in a study of cytomegalovirus exposure and HLA in healthy donors. With 60 Vbeta and 13 Jbeta primers, the PCR was carried out. Clones were sequenced by immunoSEQ multiplex PCR, and TCRdb holds only the in-frame ones, with some missing. Of 110,000 to 150,000 clones detected, roughly four fifths appear once; the ten largest clones hold roughly 9.7%. The specimen was PBMCs. These receptors were obtained from a woman aged 55-70 years in good health and CMV-seropositive.

This clone is a singleton in its sample. J is TRBJ2-5 and V is TRBV5-6; TRBD2 might be the D (5 bases). The CDR3 has 15 residues. V was trimmed by 0 bases and J by 1 base, leaving 10 bases between them. Germline loops: CDR1 SGHDT, CDR2 YYEEEE. This CDR3 reads CASSLGLGVQETQYF. Written as DNA, the CDR3 is TGTGCCAGCAGCTTGGGGCTCGGGGTCCAAGAGACCCAGTACTTC. The whole variable domain, remainder taken from reference TRBV5-6 and TRBJ2-5, is DAGVTQSPTHLIKTRGQQVTLRCSPKSGHDTVSWYQQALGQGPQFIFQYYEEEERQRGNFPDRFSGHQFPNYSSELNVNALLLGDSALYLCASSLGLGVQETQYFGPGTRLLVL.

This chain joins TRBV7-3 and TRBJ2-1, with a possible D match to TRBD2 (6 bases). The CDR3 spans 15 residues. Trimming shortened V by 4 bases and J by 2 bases, and 12 bases separated the two germline ends. The germline V gene has CDR1 SGHTA and CDR2 FQGTGA. The DNA of the CDR3 is TGTGCCAGCAGCTCCGGGACTCAAGCCTACAATGAGCAGTTCTTC. Translating gives CASSSGTQAYNEQFF.

The genes are TRBV7-8 and TRBJ2-5; D unclear. V was pared by 1 base and J by 1 base, with 10 bases between. This CDR3 has 15 amino acids. Germline V lookup: CDR1 SGHVS, CDR2 FQNEAQ. CDR3 region: CASSLEQMFQETQYF. The DNA of the CDR3 is TGTGCCAGCAGCTTAGAACAGATGTTCCAAGAGACCCAGTACTTC. The whole variable domain, remainder taken from reference TRBV7-8 and TRBJ2-5, is GAGVSQSPRYKVAKRGQDVALRCDPISGHVSLFWYQQALGQGPEFLTYFQNEAQLDKSGLPSDRFFAERPEGSVSTLKIQRTQQEDSAVYLCASSLEQMFQETQYFGPGTRLLVL.

The rearrangement joins TRBV5-4 to TRBJ2-3; D not resolved. The germline CDR1 and CDR2 sequences are SGHNT and YYREEE (reference sequence). V gave up 0 bases and J gave up 0 bases, with 11 bases separating them. The CDR3 covers 16 residues. CDR3 in DNA: TGTGCCAGCAGCTTGGGAAGCGTGTCTAGCACAGATACGCAGTATTTT. Amino acid sequence: CASSLGSVSSTDTQYF.